The clone carrying this T cell receptor beta chain has only one observation. This specimen belongs to a study of blood T cell repertoires in COVID-19. About the research overall: Researchers got acute and convalescent COVID-19 samples from the United States, Italy and Spain. Sources were T cells, B-cell-depleted T cells, or PBMCs; the material itself was cDNA or gDNA.

Trimming left V 5 bases short and J 5 bases short, with 12 bases between. The CDR3 contains 13 residues. CDR1 and CDR2 (germline): MNHEY, SVGAGI. Source study methods: Amplification with reference gene primers provided the estimates of nucleated cell counts. The table came from immunoSEQ multiplex PCR; TCRdb's copy has only in-frame clones and leaves some out. V and J calls plus clone size are reproduced from that table; the DNA served to infer D and trimming. The repertoire consists of about 120,000 clones, with about nine tenths occurring once and the leading ten covering roughly 4.7%. The TCR originated in a man aged 40-50 years with acute or convalescent COVID-19. This chain links TRBV6-5 with TRBJ1-1; tentative D call: TRBD1 (6 bases). The source material was peripheral blood. CDR3 amino acids: CASSPTGWTEAFF. The CDR3 DNA follows: TGTGCCAGCAGTCCCACAGGGTGGACTGAAGCTTTCTTT.